This T cell receptor beta chain was retrieved from a study of metastatic and nonmetastatic thyroid tumors. The overall study: Across peripheral blood and tumor or nodule tissue samples taken from malignant and benign thyroid patients, the repertoires were compared with one another. Study-level results: Patients with malignant thyroid tumors reportedly had significantly higher TCR beta diversity than those with benign nodules, in blood and tumor.

This clone was found many times. No antigen is known for it. One junction end disagrees with the germline gene, perhaps due to a read error. Each patient went into thyroid surgery without having received any treatment. The germline V gene encodes CDR1 GTSNPN and CDR2 SVGIG (reference sequence). The CDR3 is 16 amino acids. In the original analysis: Clinicopathological groups of papillary thyroid cancer showed CDR3 differences that were used to build a distant-metastasis classifier. TCRdb re-clonotyped the PCR reads through MiXCR. The V and J calls here are based on TCRdb, not the publication. The sample has some 40,000 clones, about a sixth seen once; the top ten hold 3.5% to 4%.

This rearrangement joins TRBV30 to TRBJ2-1, with 11 bases fitting TRBD2. This clonotype was sampled from a female donor with papillary thyroid cancer or a benign thyroid nodule (not recorded which). Some clones in this sample may be carry-over from other donors' samples. The specimen sequenced was blood. The CDR3 sequence: CAWCVGLAGGYNEQFF. The CDR3 DNA is TGTGCCTGGTGTGTGGGCCTAGCGGGAGGCTACAATGAGCAGTTCTTC.